This is a list of T cell receptor beta chains from one sample in a study of shared clonotypes between healthy human individuals. Here immunoSEQ multiplex PCR was the method, and the copy in TCRdb shows in-frame clones only, minus some. The sample comprises more than 1,200,000 clones, approximately 98.5% of which are singletons, and about 0.4% rests with the top ten. Input material: naive CD4+ T cells sorted from blood. These receptors were obtained from a man between 25 and 39 years old in good health. The CDR3 runs from the conserved cysteine through the conserved F or W. D genes are given only for firm matches. Clone size is stated in some rows and not others, as once, few, many or a class when expanded.

TRBV6-5,TRBJ2-7,NA,NA,CASNGSTVLAYEQYF,TGTGCCAGCAACGGGTCGACCGTCCTGGCCTACGAGCAGTACTTC
TRBV19,TRBJ2-2,NA,once,CASSMNGMNTGELFF,TGTGCCAGTAGTATGAACGGGATGAACACCGGGGAGCTGTTTTTT
TRBV11-1,TRBJ2-2,TRBD2,NA,CASSSGLAGVFAGELFF,TGTGCCAGCAGCTCCGGACTAGCGGGGGTCTTCGCCGGGGAGCTGTTTTTT
TRBV6-1,TRBJ2-7,NA,NA,CASSEPGVSYEQYF,TGTGCCAGCAGTGAACCAGGGGTATCCTACGAGCAGTACTTC
TRBV14,TRBJ2-2,TRBD2,NA,CASSQLWTSGSTGELFF,TGTGCCAGCAGCCAACTGTGGACTAGCGGGAGCACCGGGGAGCTGTTTTTT
TRBV7-2,TRBJ2-1,TRBD2,NA,CASSGASGAYNEQFF,TGTGCCAGCAGCGGCGCTAGCGGGGCCTACAATGAGCAGTTCTTC
TRBV7-7,TRBJ2-2,TRBD1,NA,CASSPILGGQDTGELFF,TGTGCTAGCAGCCCGATCCTCGGTGGACAGGACACCGGGGAGCTGTTTTTT
TRBV5-1,TRBJ2-7,TRBD1,NA,CASSYMPQNRGAAGGEQYF,TGCGCCAGCAGCTACATGCCTCAAAACAGGGGTGCGGCAGGGGGCGAGCAGTACTTC
TRBV19,TRBJ1-2,TRBD1,NA,CASSMGQVAGANYGYTF,TGTGCCAGTAGTATGGGACAGGTCGCCGGGGCTAACTATGGCTACACCTTC
TRBV9,TRBJ1-2,TRBD1,NA,CASSVTLTGTGKASGYTF,TGTGCCAGCAGCGTAACGTTAACCGGGACAGGGAAAGCTTCTGGCTACACCTTC
TRBV15,TRBJ1-2,NA,NA,CATSGPLYGYTF,TGTGCCACCAGCGGGCCCCTCTATGGCTACACCTTC
TRBV6-5,TRBJ2-5,NA,NA,CASSLSGAQETQYF,TGTGCCAGCAGTTTGTCAGGGGCCCAAGAGACCCAGTACTTC
TRBV18,TRBJ2-5,TRBD2,NA,CASSQPAGGPQETQYF,TGTGCCAGCTCACAGCCAGCGGGAGGGCCCCAAGAGACCCAGTACTTC
TRBV9,TRBJ2-1,NA,NA,CASSVGYEQFF,TGTGCCAGCAGCGTCGGTTATGAGCAGTTCTTC